A selection of T cell receptor beta chains follows, all from one sample in a study of blood T cells in healthy people across ages. MiXCR was run by TCRdb on the 5' RACE reads, yielding one entry per CDR3 protein. There are around 820,000 distinct CDR3 sequences in the sample; 25% occur only once, and under 4% lies in the top ten. The data also belong to a second study, concerning T cells of mothers and their children.

The sequencing input was blood. The receptors derive from a boy aged 5-17 years in good health. CDR3s include the opening cysteine and the closing phenylalanine or tryptophan. The order of the fields is V gene, J gene, D gene, clone size, CDR3 protein. A D gene is named only where the DNA matches it firmly. Part of the rows lack a size; the others show once, few, many or a class for expanded clones.

v_call: TRBV18; j_call: TRBJ2-1; d_call: .; clone_size: few; cdr3_aa: CASSPRAGFYNEQFF
v_call: TRBV6-2/TRBV6-3; j_call: TRBJ1-1; d_call: .; clone_size: once; cdr3_aa: CASSYSGIAPEAFF
v_call: TRBV5-8; j_call: TRBJ2-3; d_call: TRBD1; clone_size: .; cdr3_aa: CASSLGTGGGDTQYF
v_call: TRBV29-1; j_call: TRBJ2-7; d_call: .; clone_size: .; cdr3_aa: CSVVGDTYEQYF
v_call: TRBV7-2; j_call: TRBJ1-2; d_call: .; clone_size: .; cdr3_aa: CASSLGPGDYGYTF
v_call: TRBV12-3/TRBV12-4; j_call: TRBJ2-2; d_call: .; clone_size: few; cdr3_aa: CASSLRGVTGELFF
v_call: TRBV20-1; j_call: TRBJ1-2; d_call: .; clone_size: .; cdr3_aa: CSARGPGVGYGYTF
v_call: TRBV3-1; j_call: TRBJ2-1; d_call: .; clone_size: .; cdr3_aa: CASSQVGDRYNEQFF
v_call: TRBV5-1; j_call: TRBJ2-3; d_call: TRBD2; clone_size: .; cdr3_aa: CASSLGTSGFTDTQYF
v_call: TRBV29-1; j_call: TRBJ2-7; d_call: .; clone_size: .; cdr3_aa: CSVVRDNLYEQYF
v_call: TRBV5-1; j_call: TRBJ2-7; d_call: .; clone_size: .; cdr3_aa: CASSLSNLAYEQYF
v_call: TRBV15; j_call: TRBJ1-1; d_call: .; clone_size: few; cdr3_aa: CATGGGNQDTEAFF
v_call: TRBV25-1; j_call: TRBJ1-1; d_call: .; clone_size: few; cdr3_aa: CASNSGTFTEAFF
v_call: TRBV20-1; j_call: TRBJ1-1; d_call: .; clone_size: .; cdr3_aa: CSARVGDTEAFF
v_call: TRBV9; j_call: TRBJ1-6; d_call: .; clone_size: .; cdr3_aa: CASSVAGFGSPLHF
v_call: TRBV7-9; j_call: TRBJ2-1; d_call: TRBD1; clone_size: .; cdr3_aa: CASSPQTLGQHGNEQFF
v_call: TRBV12-3/TRBV12-4; j_call: TRBJ2-7; d_call: .; clone_size: .; cdr3_aa: CASSTYAYEQYF
v_call: TRBV28; j_call: TRBJ1-4; d_call: TRBD1; clone_size: many; cdr3_aa: CASSFGTANEKLFF
v_call: TRBV7-9; j_call: TRBJ2-3; d_call: .; clone_size: .; cdr3_aa: CASSLYTGGTDTQYF
v_call: TRBV29-1; j_call: TRBJ1-5; d_call: TRBD1; clone_size: .; cdr3_aa: CSGSGGPNQPQHF
v_call: TRBV4-3; j_call: TRBJ2-1; d_call: TRBD1; clone_size: .; cdr3_aa: CASSQEGQGFNEQFF
v_call: TRBV12-3/TRBV12-4; j_call: TRBJ2-5; d_call: .; clone_size: few; cdr3_aa: CASSLALGKSQETQYF
v_call: TRBV7-2; j_call: TRBJ2-7; d_call: TRBD1; clone_size: .; cdr3_aa: CASRSGGYEQYF
v_call: TRBV5-1; j_call: TRBJ2-2; d_call: TRBD1; clone_size: .; cdr3_aa: CASRGTGGNTGELFF
v_call: TRBV18; j_call: TRBJ1-2; d_call: .; clone_size: .; cdr3_aa: CASSPRGQREDGYTF
v_call: TRBV28; j_call: TRBJ2-3; d_call: .; clone_size: few; cdr3_aa: CASSPETGADTQYF
v_call: TRBV5-6; j_call: TRBJ2-7; d_call: TRBD2; clone_size: few; cdr3_aa: CASSLQGLELAHEQYF
v_call: TRBV2; j_call: TRBJ2-5; d_call: TRBD2; clone_size: many; cdr3_aa: CASNGGTYQETQYF